This entry lists 17 T cell receptor beta chains sequenced from one sample in a study of Ad26.COV2.S vaccination and SARS-CoV-2 variants. Repertoires were generated with immunoSEQ multiplex PCR, while TCRdb's copy carries only in-frame clones and drops some. This table holds some 350,000 clones, roughly nine tenths found once. This specimen consisted of peripheral blood, obtained after recovery from COVID-19. The receptors derive from a human donor who had recovered from COVID-19.

The J gene is TRBJ2-1, the V gene TRBV6-1; possible D gene TRBD2, 5 bases. This CDR3 comprises 14 residues. Trimming shortened V by 2 bases and J by 7 bases, and 12 bases separated the two germline ends. In germline, CDR1 is MNHNS, CDR2 SASEGT. CDR3 bases: TGTGCCAGCAGTGAATGGGTGGAGGCTAATGAGCAGTTCTTC. Translated: CASSEWVEANEQFF.

V is TRBV19 and J is TRBJ1-2; 9 bases are shared with TRBD1. J was trimmed by 8 bases and V by 6 bases; bases with no gene match: 4. Germline CDR1 is LNHDA and CDR2 is SQIVND (reference sequence). There are 12 residues in the CDR3. CDR3 coding DNA: TGTGCCAGTAGCGACAGGGGGTACGGCTACACCTTC. Encoded protein: CASSDRGYGYTF.

V usage is TRBV7-2 and J usage is TRBJ1-3; D is possibly TRBD1 (5 bases). V was shortened by 3 bases and J by 2 bases, with 14 bases between the two germline ends. There are 16 residues in the CDR3. CDR1 is SGHTA and CDR2 is FQGNSA in the germline V gene. The CDR3 loop reads CASSLGSAGPGNTIYF. The CDR3 bases are TGTGCCAGCAGCTTGGGATCCGCGGGACCTGGAAACACCATATATTTT.

V gene TRBV6-4 combines with J gene TRBJ1-6; tentatively, D is TRBD1 (5 bases). This CDR3 region has 13 residues. CDR1 is MRHNA, CDR2 SNTAGT, per germline. V lost 8 bases and J lost 7, with 12 bases in between. For the CDR3, the DNA is TGTGCCAGCCATCCGGGGGGGAATTCACCCCTCCACTTT. Amino acid sequence: CASHPGGNSPLHF.

V gene TRBV9 combines with J gene TRBJ2-7; possibly TRBD2 for D (6 bases). The CDR3 runs to 14 residues. In germline, CDR1 is SGDLS, CDR2 YYNGEE. Trimming removed 0 bases from V and 5 bases from J, with 12 bases in between. DNA of the CDR3: TGTGCCAGCAGCGTAGACCTCCCTAGCGACGAGCAGTACTTC. Translation: CASSVDLPSDEQYF. The full variable domain, its missing parts supplied by reference TRBV9 and TRBJ2-7, is DSGVTQTPKHLITATGQRVTLRCSPRSGDLSVYWYQQSLDQGLQFLIQYYNGEERAKGNILERFSAQQFPDLHSELNLSSLELGDSALYFCASSVDLPSDEQYFGPGTRLTVT.

The V and J genes are TRBV7-9 and TRBJ2-5; 10 nucleotides match TRBD2. CDR3 length: 18 residues. Germline V CDR1 and CDR2: SEHNR, FQNEAQ (reference sequence). The V and J ends lost 5 bases and 3 bases, in that order; junction bases with no gene match: 15. This CDR3 reads CASSPTGAGGWYEETQYF. The CDR3 DNA follows: TGTGCCAGCAGCCCCACGGGAGCGGGGGGGTGGTATGAAGAGACCCAGTACTTC.

CDR3 DNA: TGTGCCAGCAGTTTTACGGGGGGCTACACCTTC. Protein sequence: CASSFTGGYTF. The genes are TRBV28 and TRBJ1-2; no clear D. The CDR3 sequence is 11 residues long. With 3 bases removed from V and 8 bases from J, the gap between germline ends came to 7 bases. In germline, CDR1 is MDHEN, CDR2 SYDVKM.

A single count supports this clone. The chain employs TRBV20-1 and TRBJ2-3, with TRBD2 identical over 12 bases. The germline gives CDR1 DFQATT, CDR2 SNEGSKA (reference sequence). This CDR3 is built from 16 residues. V lost 3 bases to trimming and J lost 10 bases; unmatched junction nucleotides: 14. CDR3 residues: CSASSASGGARPSQYF. The CDR3 nucleotides are TGCAGTGCTAGTTCTGCTAGCGGGGGGGCGCGGCCATCGCAGTATTTT.

The J gene is TRBJ2-3, the V gene TRBV7-9; possibly TRBD1 for D (5 bases). The V gene's germline CDR1 is SEHNR and CDR2 FQNEAQ (reference sequence). V was shortened by 5 bases and J by 0 bases, with 18 bases between the two germline ends. The CDR3 is 17 amino acids. CDR3 amino acids: CASSPTRARPSTDTQYF. The CDR3 coding sequence is TGTGCCAGCAGCCCCACCAGGGCTAGACCTAGCACAGATACGCAGTATTTT.

Turning to this clone: The junction departs from the called germline gene at one end, perhaps through a read error. The chain employs TRBV5-4 and TRBJ1-2; 11 positions agree with TRBD1. Germline V gene lookup returns CDR1 SGHNT and CDR2 YYREEE (reference sequence). This CDR3 contains 14 residues. The CDR3 here is CASSLDRGLTGYTF. The CDR3 DNA sequence: TGTGCCAGCAGTTTGGACAGGGGGCTAACTGGCTACACCTTC.

The chain has TRBV24-1 and TRBJ2-3, with D perhaps matching TRBD2 (6 bases). The ends were cut back, 4 bases at V and 6 bases at J, with 13 bases in the middle. Germline CDR1 KGHDR, CDR2 SFDVKD. This CDR3 region has 14 residues. CDR3 bases: TGTGCCACCAGTGAGGCGGGGACGCCGGATACGCAGTATTTT. This gives the protein CATSEAGTPDTQYF.

A single count supports this clone. The rearrangement links TRBV5-1 to TRBJ1-5; 8 bases are shared with TRBD1. The CDR3 consists of 14 residues. V lost 4 bases to trimming and J lost 4 bases; unmatched junction nucleotides: 4. CDR1 and CDR2 (germline): SGHRS, YFSETQ. CDR3 sequence: CASSPGGVNQPQHF. For the CDR3, the DNA is TGCGCCAGCAGCCCAGGGGGCGTAAATCAGCCCCAGCATTTT. The full variable domain, rest sourced from reference TRBV5-1 and TRBJ1-5, is KAGVTQTPRYLIKTRGQQVTLSCSPISGHRSVSWYQQTPGQGLQFLFEYFSETQRNKGNFPGRFSGRQFSNSRSEMNVSTLELGDSALYLCASSPGGVNQPQHFGDGTRLSIL.

J is TRBJ2-1 and V is TRBV5-6, with 8 bases aligning to TRBD1. Unmatched junction bases numbered 8, after V lost 4 bases and J lost 2 bases. The CDR3 has 16 amino acids. Germline V gene data show CDR1 as SGHDT and CDR2 as YYEEEE. The CDR3 DNA follows: TGTGCCAGCAGCAACCTAGACAGGGGTCCCTACAATGAGCAGTTCTTC. Translating it yields CASSNLDRGPYNEQFF.

The J gene is TRBJ2-1, the V gene TRBV6-2 or TRBV6-3; 14 bases align to TRBD2. V lost 0 bases to trimming and J lost 3 bases; unmatched junction nucleotides: 4. This CDR3 has 18 amino acids. The germline gives CDR1 MNHEY, CDR2 SVGEGT. CDR3 region: CASSYSGLAGVLYNEQFF. In DNA form, the CDR3 reads TGTGCCAGCAGTTACTCGGGACTAGCGGGGGTCCTCTACAATGAGCAGTTCTTC.

The chain has TRBV7-9 and TRBJ1-1, with D unclear. The V end was cut by 0 bases, the J end by 8 bases, with 4 bases between. Germline V gene data show CDR1 as SEHNR and CDR2 as FQNEAQ (reference sequence). The CDR3 sequence is 11 residues long. CDR3 sequence reads: CASSLAQEAFF. As DNA, the CDR3 is TGTGCCAGCAGCTTAGCACAGGAAGCTTTCTTT.

The chain recombines TRBV20-1 with TRBJ1-1, with 7 bases identical to TRBD1. J lost 3 bases, V lost 3 bases, and 7 bases had no gene match. Germline CDR1 reads DFQATT; CDR2 reads SNEGSKA (reference sequence). This CDR3 spans 14 amino acids. The CDR3 region is CSASLVRGHTEAFF. For the CDR3, the DNA is TGCAGTGCTAGTCTCGTAAGGGGGCACACTGAAGCTTTCTTT.

Comments on this clone: Other DNA sequences within the sample encode an identical CDR3. The chain employs TRBV7-2 and TRBJ2-5; D is uncertain. V was clipped by 2 bases and J by 5 bases, with 3 bases between them. This CDR3 comprises 11 residues. Germline CDR1 reads SGHTA; CDR2 reads FQGNSA. CDR3 DNA: TGTGCCAGCAGCTTATCGGAGACCCAGTACTTC. This translates into CASSLSETQYF.